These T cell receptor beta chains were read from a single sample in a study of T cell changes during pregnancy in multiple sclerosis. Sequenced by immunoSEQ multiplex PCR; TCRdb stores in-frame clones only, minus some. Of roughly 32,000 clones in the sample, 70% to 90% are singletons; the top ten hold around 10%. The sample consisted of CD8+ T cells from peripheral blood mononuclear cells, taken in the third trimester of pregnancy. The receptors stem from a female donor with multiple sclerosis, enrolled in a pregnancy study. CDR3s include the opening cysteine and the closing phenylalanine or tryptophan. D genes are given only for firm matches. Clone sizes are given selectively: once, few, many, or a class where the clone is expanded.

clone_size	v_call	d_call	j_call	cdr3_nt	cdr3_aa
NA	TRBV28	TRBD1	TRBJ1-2	TGTGCCAGCAGTTTCAGGGGGCTGGCGGTAGAAGCAGCGAAAGGGTATGGCTATGGCTACACCTTC	CASSFRGLAVEAAKGYGYGYTF
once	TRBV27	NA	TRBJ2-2	TGTGCCAGCAGTTTAGTGGGTCGGCCACGGGATAGCGGGGAGCTGTTTTTT	CASSLVGRPRDSGELFF
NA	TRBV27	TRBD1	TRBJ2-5	TGTGCCAGCAGTTTAACTCCGGACAGGGGGCGGCAAGAGACCCAGTACTTC	CASSLTPDRGRQETQYF
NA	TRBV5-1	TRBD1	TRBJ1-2	TGCGCCAGCGCCAGGGGGCCGGCCGACGGCTACACCTTC	CASARGPADGYTF
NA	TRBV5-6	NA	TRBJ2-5	TGTGCCAGCAGCTTGGCCCCGGACAGTACCCCGGGGACCCAGTACTTC	CASSLAPDSTPGTQYF
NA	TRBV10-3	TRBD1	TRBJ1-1	TGTGCCATCACTCGACAGGGGAACACTGAAGCTTTCTTT	CAITRQGNTEAFF
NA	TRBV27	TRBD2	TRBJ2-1	TGTGCCAGCAACCCGAAAGGACTAGCGGGAGGTACCGGTGAGCAGTTCTTC	CASNPKGLAGGTGEQFF
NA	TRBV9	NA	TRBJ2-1	TGTGCCAGCAGCTCTCTAGCGCGCCCCACTAATGAGCAGTTCTTC	CASSSLARPTNEQFF
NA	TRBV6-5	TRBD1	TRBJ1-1	TGTGCCAGCAGTTACTCCTGGACAGGGGGCACTGAAGCTTTCTTT	CASSYSWTGGTEAFF
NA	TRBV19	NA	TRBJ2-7	TGTGCCAGTAGTGAAGGTCCTAGCTCCTACGAGCAGTACTTC	CASSEGPSSYEQYF
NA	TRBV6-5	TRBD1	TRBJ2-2	TGTGCCAGCTGGTTAGGACAGGGCGGCACCGGGGAGCTGTTTTTT	CASWLGQGGTGELFF
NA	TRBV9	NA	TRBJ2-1	TGTGCCAGCAGCGTAGCCCCCGGGTCCTACAATGAGCAGTTCTTC	CASSVAPGSYNEQFF
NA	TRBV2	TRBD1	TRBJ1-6	TGTGCCAGCAGAACAGGGGTTTCGTATAATTCACCCCTCCACTTT	CASRTGVSYNSPLHF
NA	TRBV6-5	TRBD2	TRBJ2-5	TGTGCCAGCAATCTAGCGGGAGGACCCCAAGAGACCCAGTACTTC	CASNLAGGPQETQYF
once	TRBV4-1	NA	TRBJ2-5	TGCGCCAGCAGCCAAGAAGTCACGGGGGTCGAGGAGACCCAGTACTTC	CASSQEVTGVEETQYF
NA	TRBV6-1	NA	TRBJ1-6	TGTGCCAGCTTCGGGTTCAATAATTCACCCCTCCACTTT	CASFGFNNSPLHF
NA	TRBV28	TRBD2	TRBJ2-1	TGTGCCAGCAGCCCACTAGCGGTTGAATACAATGAGCAGTTCTTC	CASSPLAVEYNEQFF
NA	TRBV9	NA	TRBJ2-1	TGTGCCAGCAGCTTCCGGGACTTCGGAAATGAGCAGTTCTTC	CASSFRDFGNEQFF
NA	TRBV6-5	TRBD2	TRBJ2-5	TGTGCCAGCATCCGCACTAGCGGGAGCAGAGAGACCCAGTACTTC	CASIRTSGSRETQYF
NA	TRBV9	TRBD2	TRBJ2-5	TGTGCCAGCAGCGGTTTAGCGGGAGAAGGGGAGACCCAGTACTTC	CASSGLAGEGETQYF
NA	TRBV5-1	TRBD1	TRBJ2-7	TGCGCCACCGCAACCGGGACAGGGCTCTACGAGCAGTACTTC	CATATGTGLYEQYF
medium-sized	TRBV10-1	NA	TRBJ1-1	TGCGCCAGCAAGGGAAAAAACCCGAGGGCTGAAGCTTTCTTT	CASKGKNPRAEAFF
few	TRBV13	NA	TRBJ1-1	TGTGCCAGCAGCTTACCCGTTGTTACGGGCACTGAAGCTTTCTTT	CASSLPVVTGTEAFF
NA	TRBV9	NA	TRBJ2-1	TGTGCCAGCAGTGATCTAGCGTTAGGGGCCTCCTACAATGAGCAGTTCTTC	CASSDLALGASYNEQFF
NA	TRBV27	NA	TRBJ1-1	TGTGCCAGCAGTTTGACAGGTTTAGGCACTGAAGCTTTCTTT	CASSLTGLGTEAFF
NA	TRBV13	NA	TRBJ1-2	TGTGCCAGCAGCCAGACGGGGGGCGCGCTGCATGGCTACACCTTC	CASSQTGGALHGYTF
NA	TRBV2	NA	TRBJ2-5	TGTGCCAGCAGTGAAGGGACAGAAGAGACCCAGTACTTC	CASSEGTEETQYF
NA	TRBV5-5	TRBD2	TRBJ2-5	TGTGCCAGCAGCTTGGCCTTACTAGCGGGAAAGACGAGCCAAGAGACCCAGTACTTC	CASSLALLAGKTSQETQYF
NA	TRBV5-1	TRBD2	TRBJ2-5	TGCGCCAGCAGCTATGGACTAGCGGGAGAAGAGACCCAGTACTTC	CASSYGLAGEETQYF
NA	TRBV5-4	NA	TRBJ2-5	TGTGCCAGCAGCTTTCGCGTTTCAAGCCAAGAGACCCAGTACTTC	CASSFRVSSQETQYF
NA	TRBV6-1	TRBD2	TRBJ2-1	TGTGCCAGCAGTGAACTAGCGGGCCGACCGCTCAATGAGCAGTTCTTC	CASSELAGRPLNEQFF
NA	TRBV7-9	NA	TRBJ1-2	TGTGCCCTCCCGACGGTAGCGGATGGCTACACCTTC	CALPTVADGYTF
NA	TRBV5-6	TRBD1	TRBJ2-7	TGTGCCAGCAGCCCCGGACAGGGACGCTCCTACGAGCAGTACTTC	CASSPGQGRSYEQYF
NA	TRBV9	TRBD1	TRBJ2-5	TGTGCCAGCAGCGCCGCATCCAGGGGGCTCTTGGAGACCCAGTACTTC	CASSAASRGLLETQYF
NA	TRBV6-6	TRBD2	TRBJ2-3	TGTGCCAGCAGTGGAACTAGCGGGAGGACAGATACGCAGTATTTT	CASSGTSGRTDTQYF
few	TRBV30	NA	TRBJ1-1	TGTGCCTGGAACCTAGGATACGAGGTCACTGAAGCTTTCTTT	CAWNLGYEVTEAFF
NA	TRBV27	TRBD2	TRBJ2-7	TGTGCCAGCAGTTTTCGCCCGACTAGCGGGGGGGCCTACGAGCAGTACTTC	CASSFRPTSGGAYEQYF
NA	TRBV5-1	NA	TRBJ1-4	TGCGCCAGCAGCTCGGGGCCTGGCGGGGCGGCTAATGAAAAACTGTTTTTT	CASSSGPGGAANEKLFF
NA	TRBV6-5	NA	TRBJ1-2	TGTGCCAGCAGTCCAGATGCCACAGAAAACTATGGCTACACCTTC	CASSPDATENYGYTF